One sample yielded the 14 T cell receptor beta chains listed below, sequenced in a study of siplizumab effects on memory and regulatory T cells. Produced via immunoSEQ multiplex PCR; TCRdb's table is partial and in-frame only. The sample yields about 87,000 clones, about 90% seen once. What was sequenced was CD4+ T cells sorted from blood. The receptor source for this set is a human donor in good health.

The chain joins TRBV18 to TRBJ2-4; 7 bases map to TRBD2. The length of the CDR3 is 14 residues. CDR1 KGHSH and CDR2 LQKENI come from the germline V gene. Trimming took 4 bases from V and 3 from J; bases not matched to a gene: 3. The CDR3 loop reads CASSQTSDKNIQYF. As DNA, the CDR3 is TGTGCCAGCTCACAAACTAGCGACAAAAACATTCAGTACTTC.

The J gene is TRBJ1-3, the V gene TRBV5-1; 7 bases match TRBD1. V shed 4 bases, J shed 0 bases, and the junction held 4 bases outside the gene matches. The germline V gene encodes CDR1 SGHRS and CDR2 YFSETQ. The CDR3 has 15 residues. CDR3 DNA: TGCGCCAGCAGCCCGGGACAGACCTCTGGAAACACCATATATTTT. Its translation: CASSPGQTSGNTIYF.

V and J are TRBV6-6 and TRBJ1-3; D gene uncertain. This CDR3 has 13 amino acids. Between the trimmed V and J ends, which lost 11 bases and 0 bases, there was a span of 11 bases. From germline, CDR1 is MNHNY and CDR2 SVGAGI (reference sequence). In nucleotides, the CDR3 is TGTGCCTCAAGGATTTACTCTGGAAACACCATATATTTT. Amino acid sequence: CASRIYSGNTIYF.

The chain combines TRBV5-1 with TRBJ2-7; a possible D gene is TRBD1 (6 bases). The CDR3 covers 14 residues. The germline CDR1 and CDR2 sequences are SGHRS and YFSETQ. Trimming removed 7 bases at V and 2 bases at J, with 16 bases between. The CDR3 region has the DNA TGCGCCAGCGGCCCGGGACACCCTCCCTACGAGCAGTACTTC. This translates into CASGPGHPPYEQYF.

The rearrangement joins TRBV18 to TRBJ2-7, with 7 bases that match TRBD1. CDR1 KGHSH and CDR2 LQKENI come from the germline V gene. The CDR3 is 13 amino acids. Trimming cost V 2 bases and J 3 bases; bases outside gene matches: 1. The CDR3 spells CASSPGTVYEQYF. CDR3 nucleotide sequence: TGTGCCAGCTCACCAGGGACAGTCTACGAGCAGTACTTC.

V and J are TRBV18 and TRBJ2-1; D is ambiguous. CDR1 and CDR2 from the germline V gene are KGHSH and LQKENI. The CDR3 runs to 13 residues. Trimming took 3 bases from V and 8 from J, leaving 11 bases between them. In DNA, the CDR3 is TGTGCCAGCTCACCCCCGGTGGTGGATGAGCAGTTCTTC. Its translation: CASSPPVVDEQFF.

The rearrangement joins TRBV29-1 to TRBJ1-2; TRBD1 might be the D (6 bases). Trimming removed 3 bases from V and 5 bases from J, with 16 bases in between. The CDR3 runs to 14 residues. Germline V gene data show CDR1 as SQVTM and CDR2 as ANQGSEA. In DNA form, the CDR3 reads TGCAGCGTTGACTATACCTCGGACAGTTATGGCTACACCTTC. Translation gives CSVDYTSDSYGYTF.

This clone was detected only once. V gene TRBV6-5 combines with J gene TRBJ2-2; D call uncertain. Germline assignment: CDR1 MNHEY and CDR2 SVGAGI. CDR3 length: 15 amino acids. V lost 0 bases and J 8 bases, leaving 13 bases between the germline ends. The CDR3 nucleotides are TGTGCCAGCAGTTACTCCTCATCCTATGGGGGGGAGCTGTTTTTT. Protein product: CASSYSSSYGGELFF.

This chain uses TRBV7-2 with TRBJ2-1; either TRBD1 or TRBD2 may supply D (5 bases each). The V gene's germline CDR1 is SGHTA and CDR2 FQGNSA. Trimming shortened V by 3 bases and J by 9 bases, and 18 bases separated the two germline ends. The CDR3 covers 15 residues. In DNA form, the CDR3 reads TGTGCCAGCAGCTTTAGGCTAGGGGACCAAGGTGAGCAGTTCTTC. Translation: CASSFRLGDQGEQFF.

The chain couples TRBV7-2 to TRBJ2-1; 11 positions agree with TRBD2. The germline V gene encodes CDR1 SGHTA and CDR2 FQGNSA. The V gene end was trimmed by 5 bases and the J gene end by 6 bases; junction bases not matched to a gene: 3. The CDR3 spans 14 residues. The CDR3 reads CASSPGLAGNEQFF. CDR3 bases: TGTGCCAGCAGCCCCGGACTAGCGGGCAATGAGCAGTTCTTC.

This clone was detected only once. The chain couples TRBV5-1 to TRBJ2-2, with 9 bases aligning to TRBD1. Looked up from germline, CDR1 is SGHRS and CDR2 is YFSETQ. J was trimmed by 7 bases and V by 5 bases; bases with no gene match: 6. The length of the CDR3 is 14 residues. The CDR3 region is CASSFTGGIGELFF. The CDR3 nucleotides are TGCGCCAGCAGTTTTACAGGGGGCATCGGGGAGCTGTTTTTT.

The gene calls are TRBV4-3 and TRBJ2-7; perhaps TRBD2 as D (7 bases). The germline CDR1 and CDR2 sequences are LGHNA and YSLEER. The germline V and J ends were trimmed by 0 bases and 7 bases, with 16 bases remaining between them. The CDR3 is 15 amino acids. The CDR3 DNA follows: TGCGCCAGCAGCCAAGACGGCGGGGGCTCAAAAGAGCAGTACTTC. It is translated as CASSQDGGGSKEQYF.

This clone came up once. The V gene is TRBV28, the J gene TRBJ2-5, with 10 positions matching TRBD2. The germline V gene has CDR1 MDHEN and CDR2 SYDVKM. Germline trimming cut 5 bases from V and 1 base from J; bases unmatched to any gene: 10. This CDR3 region has 17 residues. In nucleotides, the CDR3 is TGTGCCAGCAGTCCCTTTGTCCAGCGGGAGGGCCAAGAGACCCAGTACTTC. Translation: CASSPFVQREGQETQYF.

This chain connects TRBV7-9 to TRBJ1-5; the D is unclear. This CDR3 is 14 amino acids long. In germline, CDR1 is SEHNR, CDR2 FQNEAQ (reference sequence). Trimming took off 5 bases at V and 2 bases at J, with 10 bases between the two ends. CDR3 nucleotides: TGTGCCAGCAGCCTGGGGATAGGCAATCAGCCCCAGCATTTT. Amino acids: CASSLGIGNQPQHF.